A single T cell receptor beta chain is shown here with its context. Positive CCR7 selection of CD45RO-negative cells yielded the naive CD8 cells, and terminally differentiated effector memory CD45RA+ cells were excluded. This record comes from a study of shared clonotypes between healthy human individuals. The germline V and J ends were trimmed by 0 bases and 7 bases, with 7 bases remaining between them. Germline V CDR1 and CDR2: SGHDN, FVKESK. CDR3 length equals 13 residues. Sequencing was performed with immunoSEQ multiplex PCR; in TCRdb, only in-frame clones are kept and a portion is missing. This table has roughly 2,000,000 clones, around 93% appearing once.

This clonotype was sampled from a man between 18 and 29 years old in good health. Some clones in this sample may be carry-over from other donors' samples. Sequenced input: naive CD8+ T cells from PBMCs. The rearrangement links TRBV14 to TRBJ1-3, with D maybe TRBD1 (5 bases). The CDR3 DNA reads TGTGCCAGCAGCCAAGACAGGGTTAACACCATATATTTT. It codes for CASSQDRVNTIYF. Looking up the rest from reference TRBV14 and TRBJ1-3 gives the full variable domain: EAGVTQFPSHSVIEKGQTVTLRCDPISGHDNLYWYRRVMGKEIKFLLHFVKESKQDESGMPNNRFLAERTGGTYSTLKVQPAELEDSGVYFCASSQDRVNTIYFGEGSWLTVV.